The source of this TCR beta chain is a study of post-analysis software for immune sequencing data. Study outcomes and limitations: Compared with controls, patients showed significantly lower normalized Chao1 diversity. Clustering by F measure revealed strong co-clustering among samples prepared together in one batch. Patients carried several TRBV segments more frequently than controls did, and TRBV5-6, TRBV5-1 and TRBV20-1 were among them.

A word on this clonotype: As yet, its antigen is unknown.

Germline V gene lookup returns CDR1 SEHNR and CDR2 FQNEAQ (reference sequence). The CDR3 contains 14 residues. With 5 bases removed from V and 1 base from J, the gap between germline ends came to 11 bases. Unique molecular identifiers were present in the TCR beta cDNA libraries. A population of roughly 1 to 11 million T cells gave rise to a few hundred thousand cDNA molecules. Each CDR3 protein gets one entry after TCRdb re-called the PCR reads with MiXCR. The sample includes around 500,000 distinct CDR3 sequences, around a third seen only once; the top ten take 4.5% to 7.5%. This chain joins TRBV7-9 and TRBJ1-1; no clear D. Sequencing was carried out using blood. This sequence was found in a girl aged 2-17 years with multiple sclerosis. The CDR3 region is CASSPSLGNTEAFF. The CDR3 DNA is TGTGCCAGCAGCCCCTCACTGGGGAACACTGAAGCTTTCTTT.